This T cell receptor beta chain was retrieved from a study of cytomegalovirus exposure and HLA in healthy donors. Note on this clone: The antigen is undetermined.

Primers: 60 Vbeta forward and 13 Jbeta reverse. Generated by immunoSEQ multiplex PCR, the TCRdb table keeps only in-frame clones and is missing some. This sample yields under 200,000 clones, of which almost 85% are seen a single time; around 1% belongs to the top ten. General study points: Accounts indicate the classifier identified cytomegalovirus status with strong specificity and sensitivity. Using a false discovery rate of 0.05, a later analysis showed that approximately 16,000 TCR beta sequences were associated with HLA alleles. The study designated 150 to 200 TCR beta chains cytomegalovirus-associated. Sequencing depth across donors, presence/absence analyses assumed, was roughly uniform.

Germline V gene sequence: CDR1 LNHDA, CDR2 SQIVND (reference sequence). The CDR3 covers 15 residues. The V and J ends lost 5 bases and 8 bases, in that order; junction bases with no gene match: 11. The clonotype originates from a man aged 25-40 years in good health and CMV-seronegative. V and J are TRBV19 and TRBJ1-4, with 7 bases matching TRBD1. The sample taken for sequencing was PBMCs. The CDR3 here is CASSVNRGIGEKLFF. For the CDR3, the DNA is TGTGCCAGTAGTGTGAACAGGGGAATTGGGGAAAAACTGTTTTTT.